This TCR beta chain originates from a study of T cells in localized non-small cell lung cancer. Broader study findings: Paired adjacent lung recovered a median roughly 60 of the top 100 tumor clones.

The V end lost 0 bases, the J end lost 7 bases, and 13 bases lay between the germline ends. CDR3 length equals 14 residues. The germline V gene encodes CDR1 SGHDT and CDR2 YYEEEE. About this clone itself: The target antigen is unknown.

Produced via immunoSEQ multiplex PCR; TCRdb's table is partial and in-frame only. The data hold under 100,000 clones, with approximately 90% observed a single time. The rearrangement links TRBV5-6 to TRBJ1-2; possibly TRBD1 for D (5 bases). The specimen was peripheral blood, collected before any cancer treatment. The receptor comes from a woman between 35 and 75 years old with stage I squamous cell lung carcinoma. CDR3 residues: CASSLGVWGGGYTF. DNA for the CDR3: TGTGCCAGCAGCTTGGGCGTATGGGGCGGTGGCTACACCTTC.